This T cell receptor (beta chain) derives from a study of OX40 agonist ivuxolimab in advanced cancers. Study background: The dose-escalation group included hepatocellular carcinoma, melanoma, renal cell carcinoma and head and neck cancer. Prior therapy, whether anti-PD-1, anti-PD-L1 or anti-CTLA-4, was allowed, and roughly 40% had some. Study-wide results and limits: At 0.1 to 3.0 mg/kg and by week 6, clonal expansion occurred in CD4+ and CD8+ blood T cells.

V was pared by 1 base and J by 2 bases, with 6 bases between. Germline V gene data show CDR1 as SNHLY and CDR2 as FYNNEI. The CDR3 covers 14 residues. Blood sampling was done at baseline, cycle 4 day 1, and cycle 7 day 1. In the case of this clone: The target antigen is unknown.

Method: immunoSEQ multiplex PCR; TCRdb's copy keeps in-frame clones and lacks some. The sample lists tens of thousands of clones; 84% were seen once. The chain employs TRBV2 and TRBJ1-5; D is unresolved. The clonotype was recovered from an adult with an advanced solid tumor such as melanoma, head and neck, liver or kidney cancer. The sample in question was CD4+ or CD8+ T cells sorted from blood, obtained in a trial of the OX40 agonist ivuxolimab. CDR3 coding DNA: TGTGCCAGCAGTGAAGATGGGGGCAATCAGCCCCAGCATTTT. Protein: CASSEDGGNQPQHF.